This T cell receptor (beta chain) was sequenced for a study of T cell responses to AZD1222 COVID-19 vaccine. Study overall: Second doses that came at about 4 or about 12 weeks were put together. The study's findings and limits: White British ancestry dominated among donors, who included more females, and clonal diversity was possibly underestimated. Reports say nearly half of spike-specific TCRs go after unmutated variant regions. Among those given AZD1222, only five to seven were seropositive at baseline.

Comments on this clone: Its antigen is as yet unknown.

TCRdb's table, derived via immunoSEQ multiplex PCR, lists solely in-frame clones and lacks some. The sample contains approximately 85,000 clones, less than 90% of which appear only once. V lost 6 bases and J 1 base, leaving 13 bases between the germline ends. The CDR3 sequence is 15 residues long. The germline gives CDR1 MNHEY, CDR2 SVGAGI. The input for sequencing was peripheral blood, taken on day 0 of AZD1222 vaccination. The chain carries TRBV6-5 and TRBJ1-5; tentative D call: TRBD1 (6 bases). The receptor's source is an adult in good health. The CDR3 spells CASRPQGGSNQPQHF. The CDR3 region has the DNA TGTGCCAGCAGACCACAGGGTGGAAGCAATCAGCCCCAGCATTTT.